This T cell receptor (beta chain) appears in the sequencing data of a study of shared clonotypes between healthy human individuals. Repertoires were generated with immunoSEQ multiplex PCR, while TCRdb's copy carries only in-frame clones and drops some. Here the sample spans 1,400,000 or so clones, just under 99% being singletons. The CDR3 is 17 amino acids. V lost 8 bases and J 0 bases, leaving 23 bases between the germline ends. Per the germline V gene, CDR1 is SGHTA and CDR2 is FQGNSA. The chain recombines TRBV7-2 with TRBJ2-7; weak D call: TRBD1 (9 bases). The origin of this receptor is a man in his thirties or forties in good health. The specimen sequenced was naive CD4+ T cells sorted from blood. Subset described: CD45RA+ positively selected. Written as DNA, the CDR3 is TGTGCCAGCGCCTCCCGGGGGGGACAGGGCTTCTCCTACGAGCAGTACTTC. Translation gives CASASRGGQGFSYEQYF.